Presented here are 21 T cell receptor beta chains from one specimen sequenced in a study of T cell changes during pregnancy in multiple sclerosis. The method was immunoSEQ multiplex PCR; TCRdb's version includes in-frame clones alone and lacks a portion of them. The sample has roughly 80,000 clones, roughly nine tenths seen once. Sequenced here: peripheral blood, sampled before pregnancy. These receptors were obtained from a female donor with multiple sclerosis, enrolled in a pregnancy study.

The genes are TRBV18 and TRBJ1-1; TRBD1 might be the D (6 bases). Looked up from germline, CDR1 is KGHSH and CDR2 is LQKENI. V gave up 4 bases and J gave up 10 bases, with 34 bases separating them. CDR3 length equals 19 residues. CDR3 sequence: CASSLGQVDRTIVDEVAFF. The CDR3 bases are TGTGCCAGCTCACTAGGGCAAGTGGACAGAACCATTGTGGATGAGGTAGCTTTCTTT.

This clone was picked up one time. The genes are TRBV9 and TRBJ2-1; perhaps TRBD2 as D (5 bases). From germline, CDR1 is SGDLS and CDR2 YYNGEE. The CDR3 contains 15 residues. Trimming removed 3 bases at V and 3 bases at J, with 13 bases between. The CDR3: CASSAPRGYYNEQFF. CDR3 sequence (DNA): TGTGCCAGCAGCGCTCCTCGGGGTTACTACAATGAGCAGTTCTTC.

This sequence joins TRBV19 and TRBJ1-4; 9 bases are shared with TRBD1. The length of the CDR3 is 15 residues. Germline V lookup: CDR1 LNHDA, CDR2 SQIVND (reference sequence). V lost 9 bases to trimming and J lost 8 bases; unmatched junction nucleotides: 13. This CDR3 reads CASSTTGTGREKLFF. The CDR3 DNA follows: TGTGCCAGCTCGACAACCGGGACAGGGAGGGAAAAACTGTTTTTT.

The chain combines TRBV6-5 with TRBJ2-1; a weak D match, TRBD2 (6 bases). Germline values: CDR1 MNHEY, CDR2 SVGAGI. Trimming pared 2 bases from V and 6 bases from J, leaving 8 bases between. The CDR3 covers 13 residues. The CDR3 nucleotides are TGTGCCAGCAGTTACGCGGGGCTCAATGAGCAGTTCTTC. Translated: CASSYAGLNEQFF.

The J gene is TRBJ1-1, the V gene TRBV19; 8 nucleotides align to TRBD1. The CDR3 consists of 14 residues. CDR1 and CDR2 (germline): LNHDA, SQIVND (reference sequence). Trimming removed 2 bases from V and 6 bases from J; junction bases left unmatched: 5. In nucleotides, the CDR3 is TGTGCCAGTAGTATAACAGGGGGTTCGTCTGAAGCTTTCTTT. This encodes CASSITGGSSEAFF.

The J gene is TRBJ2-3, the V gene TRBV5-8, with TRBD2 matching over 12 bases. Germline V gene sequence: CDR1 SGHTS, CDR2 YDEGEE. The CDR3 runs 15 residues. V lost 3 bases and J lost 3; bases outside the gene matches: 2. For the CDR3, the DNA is TGTGCCAGCAGCTCGACTAGCGGGGGAACAGATACGCAGTATTTT. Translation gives CASSSTSGGTDTQYF.

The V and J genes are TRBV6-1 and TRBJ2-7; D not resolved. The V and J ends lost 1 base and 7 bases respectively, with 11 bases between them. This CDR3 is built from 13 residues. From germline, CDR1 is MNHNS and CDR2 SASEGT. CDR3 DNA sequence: TGTGCCAGCAGTGAAGTGGTCAGATCGGAGCAGTACTTC. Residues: CASSEVVRSEQYF.

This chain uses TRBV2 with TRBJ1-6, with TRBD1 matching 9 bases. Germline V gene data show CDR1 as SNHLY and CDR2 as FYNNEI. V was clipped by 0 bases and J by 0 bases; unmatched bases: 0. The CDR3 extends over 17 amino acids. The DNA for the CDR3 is TGTGCCAGCAGTGAAGCGGGACAGGGCTCCTATAATTCACCCCTCCACTTT. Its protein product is CASSEAGQGSYNSPLHF.

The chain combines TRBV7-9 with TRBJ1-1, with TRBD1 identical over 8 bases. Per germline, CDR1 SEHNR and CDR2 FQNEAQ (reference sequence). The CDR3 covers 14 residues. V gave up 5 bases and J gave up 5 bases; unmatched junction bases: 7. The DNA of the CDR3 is TGTGCCAGCAGCCCGGGACAGGCTGGGACTGAAGCTTTCTTT. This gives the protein CASSPGQAGTEAFF.

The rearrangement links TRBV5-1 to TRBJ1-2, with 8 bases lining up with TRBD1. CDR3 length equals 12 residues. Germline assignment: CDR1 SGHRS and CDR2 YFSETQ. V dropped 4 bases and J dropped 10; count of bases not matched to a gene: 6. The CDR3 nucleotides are TGCGCCAGCAGCAAGCCAGGGGGCGTCTACACCTTC. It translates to CASSKPGGVYTF.

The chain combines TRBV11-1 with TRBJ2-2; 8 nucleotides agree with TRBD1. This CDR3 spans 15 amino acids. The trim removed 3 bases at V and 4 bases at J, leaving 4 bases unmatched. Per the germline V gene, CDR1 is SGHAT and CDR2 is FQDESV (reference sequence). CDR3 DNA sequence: TGTGCCAGCAGCTTGGACAGGGCGGGCACCGGGGAGCTGTTTTTT. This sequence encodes CASSLDRAGTGELFF.

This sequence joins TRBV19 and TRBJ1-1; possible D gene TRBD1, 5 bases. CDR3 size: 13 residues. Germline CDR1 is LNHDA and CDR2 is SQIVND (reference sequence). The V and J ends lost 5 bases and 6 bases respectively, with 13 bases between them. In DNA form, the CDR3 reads TGTGCCAGTAGTGCAGGGTTAGTCCCTGAAGCTTTCTTT. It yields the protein CASSAGLVPEAFF.

The CDR3: CAISESIGSGTNEKLFF. As DNA, the CDR3 is TGTGCCATCAGTGAGTCGATAGGCTCGGGAACTAATGAAAAACTGTTTTTT. This chain connects TRBV10-3 to TRBJ1-4; D unclear. Trimming took off 0 bases at V and 1 base at J, with 12 bases between the two ends. The V gene's germline CDR1 is ENHRY and CDR2 SYGVKD. The CDR3 has 17 residues.

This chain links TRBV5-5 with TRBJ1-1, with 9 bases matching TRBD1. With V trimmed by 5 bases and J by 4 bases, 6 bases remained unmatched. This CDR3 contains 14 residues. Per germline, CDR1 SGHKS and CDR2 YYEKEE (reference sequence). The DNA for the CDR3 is TGTGCCAGCAGTTATGGACAGGGGCGCACTGAAGCTTTCTTT. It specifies CASSYGQGRTEAFF.

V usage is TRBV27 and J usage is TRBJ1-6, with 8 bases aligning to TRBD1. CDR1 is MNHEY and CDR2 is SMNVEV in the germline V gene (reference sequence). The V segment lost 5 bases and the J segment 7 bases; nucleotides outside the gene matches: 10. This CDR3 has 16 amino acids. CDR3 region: CASSDQGAKLNSPLHF. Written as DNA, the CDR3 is TGTGCCAGCAGTGACCAGGGGGCTAAATTGAATTCACCCCTCCACTTT.

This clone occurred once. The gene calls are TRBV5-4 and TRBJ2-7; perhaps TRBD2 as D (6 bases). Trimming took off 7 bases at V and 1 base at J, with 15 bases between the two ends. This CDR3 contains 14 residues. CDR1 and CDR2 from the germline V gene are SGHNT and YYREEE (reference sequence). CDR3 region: CASSPLGGSYEQYF. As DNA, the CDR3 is TGTGCCAGCTCGCCTTTGGGGGGATCCTACGAGCAGTACTTC.

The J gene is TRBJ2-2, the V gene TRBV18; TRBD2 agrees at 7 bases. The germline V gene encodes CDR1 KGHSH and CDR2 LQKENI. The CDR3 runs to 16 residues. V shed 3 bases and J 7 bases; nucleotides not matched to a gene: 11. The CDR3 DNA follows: TGTGCCAGCTCACCCCTGGGAGGGGCCGGAGTCGGGGAGCTGTTTTTT. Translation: CASSPLGGAGVGELFF.

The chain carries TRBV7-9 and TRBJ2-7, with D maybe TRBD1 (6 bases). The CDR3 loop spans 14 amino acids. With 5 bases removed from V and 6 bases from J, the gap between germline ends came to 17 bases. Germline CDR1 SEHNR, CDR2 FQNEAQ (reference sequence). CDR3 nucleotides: TGTGCCAGCAGCCAAACAGGGCAAGGAGGCGAGCAGTACTTC. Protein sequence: CASSQTGQGGEQYF.

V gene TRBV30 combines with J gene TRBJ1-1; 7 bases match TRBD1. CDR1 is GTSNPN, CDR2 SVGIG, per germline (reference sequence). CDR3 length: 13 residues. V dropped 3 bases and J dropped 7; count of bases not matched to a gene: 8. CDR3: CAWSGTGALEAFF. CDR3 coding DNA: TGTGCCTGGAGCGGCACAGGGGCCCTTGAAGCTTTCTTT.

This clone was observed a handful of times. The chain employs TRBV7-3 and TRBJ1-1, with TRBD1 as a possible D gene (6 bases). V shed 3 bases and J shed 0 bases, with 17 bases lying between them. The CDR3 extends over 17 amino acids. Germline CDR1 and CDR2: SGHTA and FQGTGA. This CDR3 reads CASSFIGGQWVNTEAFF. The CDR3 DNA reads TGTGCCAGCAGCTTTATTGGCGGACAGTGGGTGAACACTGAAGCTTTCTTT.

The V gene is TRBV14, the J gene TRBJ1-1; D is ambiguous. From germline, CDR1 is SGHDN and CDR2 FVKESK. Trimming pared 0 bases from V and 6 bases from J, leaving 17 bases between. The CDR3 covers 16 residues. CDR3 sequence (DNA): TGTGCCAGCAGCCAAGATCCTGACACCCTCGACCCTGAAGCTTTCTTT. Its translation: CASSQDPDTLDPEAFF.